This T cell receptor beta chain was sequenced for a study of CD8+ T cells in alopecia areata. Study summary: Female C3H/HeJ recipients aged about 7-11 weeks got skin from C3H/HeJ graft donors aged roughly 6-13 months that had spontaneous alopecia. Study results and limitations: Normal scalp had lower clonality than lesional scalp, with alopecia totalis/universalis lesions showing this most strongly. In patients, TCRs were shared less clearly than in mice, and HLA may possibly be involved.

This CDR3 comprises 13 residues. From germline, CDR1 is NSQYPW and CDR2 LRSPGD (reference sequence). The authors sorted pooled cutaneous lymph node cells using CD4, CD8alpha, NKG2D, NKG2ACE and other markers. In each case, RNA was isolated and then reverse transcribed into cDNA as the sequencing template. Generated by immunoSEQ multiplex PCR, the TCRdb table keeps only in-frame clones and is missing some. Altogether about 9,000 clones were found in the sample, and no singletons occur. Relative to its sample, this clone is medium-sized. Its target is not known. The genes and germline here are from mouse. The read falls 4 residues short of the CDR3 end, and the missing part is taken from the germline J gene.

The sequencing input was CD8+ T cells sorted from a lymph node. The clonotype comes from a C3H/HeJ mouse with alopecia areata. The strain's MHC type: H2-k. This chain joins TRBV1 and TRBJ2-3, with a possible D match to TRBD2 (5 bases). CDR3 protein: CTCSAGLRETLYF. The part of the CDR3 DNA that was read is TGCACCTGCAGTGCAGGACTGAGAGAA.